Shown below are 15 T cell receptor beta chains from a single sample sequenced in a study of radiotherapy plus CTLA-4 blockade in lung cancer. TCRdb's table, derived via immunoSEQ multiplex PCR, lists solely in-frame clones and lacks some. This table has approximately 60,000 clones, 70% to 85% appearing once. This material consisted of peripheral blood, taken from a patient treated with radiotherapy plus ipilimumab. Receptor source: a human donor with non-small cell lung cancer whose response to radiotherapy plus ipilimumab could not be evaluated.

The CDR3 nucleotides are TGTGCCATTCTGGTGAGGGGAGCGGGGGGCTACAATGAGCAGTTCTTC. This encodes CAILVRGAGGYNEQFF. The genes are TRBV10-3 and TRBJ2-1; 9 nucleotides line up with TRBD2. V lost 9 bases, J lost 3 bases, and 12 bases stayed unmatched. Germline-derived CDR1 and CDR2 are ENHRY and SYGVKD. The CDR3 totals 16 residues.

The chain joins TRBV11-2 to TRBJ2-5; TRBD2 aligns across 8 bases. The length of the CDR3 is 16 residues. With 1 base clipped from V and 4 bases from J, the junction kept 8 bases outside the gene matches. Germline V lookup: CDR1 SGHAT, CDR2 FQNNGV. The CDR3 reads CASSLVGTGGGETQYF. CDR3 nucleotides: TGTGCCAGCAGCTTAGTAGGCACGGGGGGGGGAGAGACCCAGTACTTC.

The rearrangement uses TRBV2 and TRBJ1-2; 8 nucleotides agree with TRBD1. The CDR3 extends over 15 amino acids. CDR1 and CDR2 (germline): SNHLY, FYNNEI. With V trimmed by 2 bases and J by 10 bases, 12 bases remained unmatched. The CDR3: CASSEITQGVSDYTF. In nucleotides, the CDR3 is TGTGCCAGCAGTGAAATAACACAGGGGGTCTCTGACTACACCTTC.

The chain couples TRBV5-1 to TRBJ2-1, with TRBD2 as a possible D gene (5 bases). CDR1 is SGHRS, CDR2 YFSETQ, per germline. This CDR3 region has 12 residues. Trimming cost V 0 bases and J 7 bases, with 5 bases left between them. The CDR3 here is CASSLAGNEQFF. CDR3 coding DNA: TGCGCCAGCAGCTTGGCGGGGAATGAGCAGTTCTTC.

This clone was observed a few times. This rearrangement joins TRBV5-6 to TRBJ2-5; 7 bases are a match to TRBD2. J lost 1 base, V lost 1 base, and 4 bases had no gene match. The V gene's germline CDR1 is SGHDT and CDR2 YYEEEE. This CDR3 is 15 amino acids long. The CDR3 sequence is CASSLLLAFQETQYF. CDR3 nucleotide sequence: TGTGCCAGCAGCTTGTTACTAGCGTTCCAAGAGACCCAGTACTTC.

The V call is TRBV28, the J call TRBJ1-1; 11 nucleotides align to TRBD1. The V gene's germline CDR1 is MDHEN and CDR2 SYDVKM. The V segment lost 8 bases and the J segment 5 bases; nucleotides outside the gene matches: 10. This CDR3 has 15 residues. The CDR3 loop is CASDPGTGGGTEAFF. The CDR3 DNA reads TGTGCCAGCGATCCCGGGACAGGGGGAGGAACTGAAGCTTTCTTT.

This clone was seen once. This chain joins TRBV5-1 and TRBJ1-1; 7 nucleotides agree with TRBD1. This CDR3 spans 15 amino acids. V shed 1 base, J shed 1 base, and the junction held 4 bases outside the gene matches. CDR1 and CDR2 (germline): SGHRS, YFSETQ. DNA of the CDR3: TGCGCCAGCAGCTTGAGGCAGGGGGGGAACACTGAAGCTTTCTTT. It yields the protein CASSLRQGGNTEAFF. The variable domain in full, with the rest retrieved from reference TRBV5-1 and TRBJ1-1, is KAGVTQTPRYLIKTRGQQVTLSCSPISGHRSVSWYQQTPGQGLQFLFEYFSETQRNKGNFPGRFSGRQFSNSRSEMNVSTLELGDSALYLCASSLRQGGNTEAFFGQGTRLTVV.

The V call is TRBV5-5, the J call TRBJ1-2; 8 nucleotides align to TRBD1. The junction had 6 bases not matched to a gene; V was cut back by 7 bases and J by 4 bases. CDR1 is SGHKS and CDR2 is YYEKEE in the germline V gene (reference sequence). CDR3 size: 13 residues. The chain's CDR3 is CASVPQGVYGYTF. The CDR3 DNA follows: TGTGCCAGCGTACCACAGGGGGTCTATGGCTACACCTTC.

The chain is built from TRBV25-1 and TRBJ2-2; the match to TRBD2 covers 12 bases. V was pared by 6 bases and J by 7 bases, with 6 bases of the junction left unmatched. Germline V lookup: CDR1 MGHDK, CDR2 SYGVNS. The CDR3 length is 15 residues. The CDR3 reads CASRTSGSLGGELFF. Here the CDR3 DNA reads TGTGCCAGCAGGACTAGCGGGAGTCTTGGCGGGGAGCTGTTTTTT.

The rearrangement links TRBV27 to TRBJ1-3; perhaps TRBD1 as D (6 bases). The ends were cut back, 2 bases at V and 0 bases at J, with 14 bases in the middle. Germline lookup yields CDR1 MNHEY and CDR2 SMNVEV (reference sequence). The CDR3 loop spans 17 amino acids. The CDR3 DNA reads TGTGCCAGCAGTTTAAGGGGGACATTCTCCTCTGGAAACACCATATATTTT. This translates into CASSLRGTFSSGNTIYF.

The chain couples TRBV18 to TRBJ2-1; tentative D call: TRBD2 (6 bases). Trimming pared 5 bases from V and 5 bases from J, leaving 10 bases between. CDR1 is KGHSH, CDR2 LQKENI, per germline. CDR3 length: 13 residues. The DNA for the CDR3 is TGTGCCAGCTCATCGGGACTGGACAATGAGCAGTTCTTC. Translating it yields CASSSGLDNEQFF.

The chain carries TRBV6-5 and TRBJ2-4, with 8 positions matching TRBD2. This CDR3 is built from 16 residues. Per the germline V gene, CDR1 is MNHEY and CDR2 is SVGAGI. Trimming took 6 bases from V and 4 from J; bases not matched to a gene: 11. The chain's CDR3 is CASSYGGAHAKNIQYF. The CDR3 DNA reads TGTGCCAGCAGCTACGGGGGGGCCCATGCTAAAAACATTCAGTACTTC.

The chain employs TRBV7-9 and TRBJ1-6, with D perhaps TRBD1 (6 bases). This CDR3 comprises 15 residues. CDR1 SEHNR and CDR2 FQNEAQ come from the germline V gene (reference sequence). Deletions cut 5 bases from V and 8 bases from J, with 16 bases between. The CDR3 sequence: CASSPPDSLYSPLHF. The DNA of the CDR3 is TGTGCCAGCAGCCCCCCGGACAGCCTCTATTCACCCCTCCACTTT.

The rearrangement uses TRBV10-1 and TRBJ1-4, with 10 bases that match TRBD1. J was trimmed by 6 bases and V by 3 bases; bases with no gene match: 4. Germline-derived CDR1 and CDR2 are WNHNN and SYGVQD (reference sequence). This CDR3 spans 15 amino acids. In nucleotides, the CDR3 is TGCGCCAGCAGTGATGGAGGACAGGGGGATGAAAAACTGTTTTTT. The encoded protein is CASSDGGQGDEKLFF.

This clone was picked up a small number of times. The chain carries TRBV30 and TRBJ1-5; D perhaps matches TRBD1 (6 bases). V was pared by 8 bases and J by 3 bases, with 11 bases between. CDR1 and CDR2 from the germline V gene are GTSNPN and SVGIG (reference sequence). The CDR3 is made up of 12 amino acids. For the CDR3, the DNA is TGTGCCGGAGGACAGCACAATCAGCCCCAGCATTTT. Its translation is CAGGQHNQPQHF.